The rows below give T cell receptor beta chains drawn from one sample of a study of blood T cell repertoires in COVID-19. Using immunoSEQ multiplex PCR, the repertoire was profiled, and TCRdb retains in-frame clones only, with some absent. The table has tens of thousands of clones, about 90% seen once. The specimen sequenced was peripheral blood. The receptors here all came from a man aged 60 to 75 with acute or convalescent COVID-19. The CDR3 runs from the conserved cysteine through the conserved F or W. Each record gives: clone size, D gene, J gene, V gene, CDR3 protein, CDR3 DNA. D genes are given only for firm matches. Size tells how often a clone was seen (once, few, many) or the class of an expanded clone, and some rows leave it out.

.	TRBD2	TRBJ2-5	TRBV5-4	CASSLGPTSGRVHRETQYF	TGTGCCAGCAGCTTGGGGCCCACTAGCGGGAGAGTTCATAGAGAGACCCAGTACTTC
.	.	TRBJ1-5	TRBV27	CASSSLQGHSNQPQHF	TGTGCCAGCAGTTCCCTACAGGGTCATAGCAATCAGCCCCAGCATTTT
few	.	TRBJ1-2	TRBV19	CASSKQKSYTF	TGTGCCAGTAGTAAACAGAAGAGCTACACCTTC
once	TRBD1	TRBJ1-6	TRBV2	CASSGQGAGNSPLHF	TGTGCCAGCAGTGGACAGGGGGCAGGTAATTCACCCCTCCACTTT
.	.	TRBJ1-2	TRBV7-6	CASSASGGRGYTF	TGTGCCAGCAGCGCGTCCGGCGGCCGCGGCTACACCTTC
.	.	TRBJ2-1	TRBV19	CASSNPGVGGDEQFF	TGTGCCAGTAGTAACCCGGGAGTGGGGGGTGATGAGCAGTTCTTC
.	TRBD1	TRBJ1-2	TRBV6-2/TRBV6-3	CASSDRSTGTYGYTF	TGTGCCAGCAGTGATCGATCGACAGGGACCTATGGCTACACCTTC
.	TRBD1	TRBJ2-7	TRBV18	CASSPPTGTGAYEQYF	TGTGCCAGCTCACCACCTACCGGGACAGGAGCCTACGAGCAGTACTTC
.	TRBD1	TRBJ1-2	TRBV7-2	CASSTRTGRGYGYTF	TGTGCCAGCAGCACCCGGACAGGGCGGGGCTATGGCTACACCTTC
.	TRBD2	TRBJ2-1	TRBV11-2	CASSLRLAGAGNEQFF	TGTGCCAGCAGCTTGCGACTAGCGGGAGCGGGCAATGAGCAGTTCTTC
.	TRBD2	TRBJ2-1	TRBV6-5	CASSAAGERSNEQFF	TGTGCCAGCAGCGCCGCGGGAGAACGAAGCAATGAGCAGTTCTTC
.	TRBD1	TRBJ2-7	TRBV27	CASSLRWPNRGDEQYF	TGTGCCAGCAGTTTACGGTGGCCTAACAGGGGAGACGAGCAGTACTTC
.	.	TRBJ1-4	TRBV19	CASSMTGELGEKLFF	TGTGCCAGTAGTATGACCGGGGAGCTGGGAGAAAAACTGTTTTTT
.	.	TRBJ1-1	TRBV29-1	CSVAQGGDTEAFF	TGCAGCGTGGCACAGGGTGGGGACACTGAAGCTTTCTTT
.	.	TRBJ2-1	TRBV5-1	CASSTATGYNEQFF	TGCGCCAGCAGCACCGCGACAGGTTACAATGAGCAGTTCTTC
.	.	TRBJ1-1	TRBV30	CAWSPGTGDTEAFF	TGTGCCTGGAGTCCCGGGACGGGGGACACTGAAGCTTTCTTT
.	.	TRBJ2-1	TRBV9	CASRPTGTYNEQFF	TGTGCCAGCAGACCAACAGGGACCTACAATGAGCAGTTCTTC
.	.	TRBJ2-5	TRBV11-3	CASSLSGFIGETQYF	TGTGCCAGCAGCTTATCAGGGTTTATCGGAGAGACCCAGTACTTC
.	.	TRBJ1-5	TRBV7-9	CASSLGQTSNQPQHF	TGTGCCAGCAGCTTAGGACAGACGAGCAATCAGCCCCAGCATTTT
.	.	TRBJ1-6	TRBV7-3	CASSLGSGDSPLHF	TGTGCCAGCAGCTTAGGGTCGGGAGATTCACCCCTCCACTTT
.	TRBD1	TRBJ1-1	TRBV5-1	CASSSVGQGMNTEAFF	TGCGCCAGCAGCTCAGTAGGACAGGGAATGAACACTGAAGCTTTCTTT